A single sample gave rise to the 22 T cell receptor beta chains below, sequenced in a study of T cells in Graves' hyperthyroidism and ophthalmopathy. Regions amplified from RNA transcripts were the TCR beta CDR3 regions. First-round RT-PCR with HTBI primers amplified the TCR CDR3 region. TCRdb itself ran the multiplex PCR reads through MiXCR, one entry per CDR3 protein. The sample lists approximately 600,000 distinct CDR3 sequences, approximately 13% occurring once. The sample taken for sequencing was blood. The receptors stem from a woman in her 30s with Graves' hyperthyroidism that later progressed to Graves' ophthalmopathy.

The CDR3 coding sequence is TGCGCCAGCAGCTTGGGGCAGGGGGCGGATGGCTACACCTTC. It is translated as CASSLGQGADGYTF. This chain uses TRBV5-1 with TRBJ1-2; 8 bases match TRBD1. From germline, CDR1 is SGHRS and CDR2 YFSETQ. This CDR3 has 14 residues. With V trimmed by 0 bases and J by 6 bases, 4 bases remained unmatched.

This clonotype was counted between two and nine times. The chain couples TRBV29-1 to TRBJ2-7; D is perhaps TRBD1 or TRBD2 (7 bases each). Looked up from germline, CDR1 is SQVTM and CDR2 is ANQGSEA. Trimming took off 6 bases at V and 2 bases at J, with 23 bases between the two ends. This CDR3 is 16 amino acids long. The CDR3 spells CSVYLGGGTETYEQYF. In DNA form, the CDR3 reads TGCAGCGTCTATCTGGGAGGGGGCACAGAGACCTACGAGCAGTACTTC.

This clonotype was seen at least ten times. This sequence joins TRBV7-9 and TRBJ2-1, with TRBD2 matching over 9 bases. The V and J ends lost 1 base and 6 bases, in that order; junction bases with no gene match: 7. In germline, CDR1 is SEHNR, CDR2 FQNEAQ (reference sequence). This CDR3 comprises 16 residues. Here the CDR3 DNA reads TGTGCCAGCAGCTTAGGGGGGGGACTAGCCTTCAATGAGCAGTTCTTC. This codes for CASSLGGGLAFNEQFF.

This clonotype was seen a few times. Given a much more abundant clone one base away, this may be a read error. J is TRBJ1-1 and V is TRBV27; maybe TRBD1 (5 bases). This CDR3 has 15 residues. V dropped 7 bases and J dropped 5 bases, with 20 bases sitting between them. Looked up from germline, CDR1 is MNHEY and CDR2 is SMNVEV (reference sequence). The CDR3, as DNA: TGTGCCAGCAAAAAAGACGGGGCGGCACGGACTGAAGCTTTCTTT. Protein: CASKKDGAARTEAFF.

As for this clonotype: This may stem from a read error, because a much larger clone lies one nucleotide away. V is TRBV3-1 and J is TRBJ2-7; TRBD1 agrees at 8 bases. CDR1 and CDR2 from the germline V gene are LGHDT and YNNKEL (reference sequence). This CDR3 spans 14 amino acids. The CDR3 loop reads CASNQGQGPYEQYF. In DNA form, the CDR3 reads TGTGCCAGCAACCAAGGACAGGGCCCCTACGAGCAGTACTTC.

This clonotype appeared many times. The V call is TRBV10-3, the J call TRBJ1-2; TRBD1 might be the D (5 bases). The CDR3 extends over 16 amino acids. Trimming took 2 bases from V and 4 from J, leaving 17 bases between them. Germline CDR1 is ENHRY and CDR2 is SYGVKD. The chain's CDR3 is CAISETRVSFFYGYTF. Written as DNA, the CDR3 is TGTGCCATCAGTGAGACCAGGGTCTCATTTTTCTATGGCTACACCTTC.

This clonotype was seen ten or more times. The chain combines TRBV30 with TRBJ2-6, with D perhaps being TRBD1 or TRBD2 (5 bases each). The CDR3 has 16 residues. Germline-derived CDR1 and CDR2 are GTSNPN and SVGIG (reference sequence). Written as DNA, the CDR3 is TGTGGTAGGTCGGGACGGACCTTCTCTGGGGCCAACGTCCTGACTTTC. Residues: CGRSGRTFSGANVLTF. Together with reference TRBV30 and TRBJ2-6, the CDR3 gives the full variable domain: SQTIHQWPATLVQPVGSPLSLECTVEGTSNPNLYWYRQAAGRGLQLLFYSVGIGQISSEVPQNLSASRPQDRQFILSSKKLLLSDSGFYLCGRSGRTFSGANVLTFGAGSRLTVL.

This clonotype occurred many times. The chain joins TRBV20-1 to TRBJ2-7; D unresolved. Germline V gives CDR1 DFQATT, CDR2 SNEGSKA (reference sequence). This CDR3 has 12 amino acids. Trimming shortened V by 1 base and J by 7 bases, and 11 bases separated the two germline ends. The CDR3 DNA reads as TGCAGTGCTAGAGGAGCATCGGCAGAGCAGTACTTC. It translates to CSARGASAEQYF.

This clonotype has ten or more counts. V and J are TRBV20-1 and TRBJ1-1; TRBD1 might be the D (5 bases). Germline V gene lookup returns CDR1 DFQATT and CDR2 SNEGSKA (reference sequence). The CDR3 has 15 residues. V was clipped by 3 bases and J by 1 base, with 15 bases between them. The CDR3 region is CSASFSTAPNTEAFF. The CDR3 nucleotides read TGCAGTGCTAGTTTTTCGACAGCACCGAACACTGAAGCTTTCTTT.

This clonotype was recorded at least ten times. The V and J genes are TRBV11-2 and TRBJ1-5; D possibly corresponds to TRBD1 (6 bases). Trimming left V 6 bases short and J 3 bases short, with 9 bases between. CDR1 SGHAT and CDR2 FQNNGV come from the germline V gene. The CDR3 is made up of 13 amino acids. DNA of the CDR3: TGTGCCAGCAGACAGGGTGTCAATCAGCCCCAGCATTTT. Translated, it gives CASRQGVNQPQHF.

The V gene is TRBV29-1, the J gene TRBJ2-1; 11 bases match TRBD2. The CDR3 length is 16 residues. CDR1 and CDR2 (germline): SQVTM, ANQGSEA. V trimming: 2 bases; J trimming: 5 bases; junction bases outside the gene matches: 8. The CDR3 loop is CSVERVAGGPNNEQFF. CDR3 bases: TGCAGCGTTGAAAGAGTAGCGGGAGGGCCCAACAATGAGCAGTTCTTC.

This clonotype was counted only a few times. This rearrangement joins TRBV7-2 to TRBJ2-7; possible D gene TRBD2, 6 bases. This CDR3 is 13 amino acids long. CDR1 and CDR2 from the germline V gene are SGHTA and FQGNSA. The V gene lost 4 bases and the J gene lost 5 bases, with 12 bases spanning the gap. CDR3 DNA sequence: TGTGCCAGCAGCTCCGAGTGGAGGGACGAGCAGTACTTC. Encoded protein: CASSSEWRDEQYF.

In DNA form, the CDR3 reads TGTGCCAGCACCCGGACTAGCGGGAACGATGAGCAGTTCTTC. It encodes CASTRTSGNDEQFF. The V call is TRBV9, the J call TRBJ2-1, with 12 bases identical to TRBD2. The CDR3 is made up of 14 amino acids. Germline loops: CDR1 SGDLS, CDR2 YYNGEE. The V and J ends lost 6 bases and 8 bases, in that order; junction bases with no gene match: 6.

This clonotype was counted at least ten times. The chain has TRBV10-3 and TRBJ1-1, with 7 bases identical to TRBD1. Germline loops: CDR1 ENHRY, CDR2 SYGVKD. The CDR3 is 13 residues long. Trimming at V came to 9 bases and at J to 0 bases, leaving 4 bases not matched to a gene. The CDR3 DNA follows: TGTGCCATAGCGACAGGGATGAACACTGAAGCTTTCTTT. Translated: CAIATGMNTEAFF.

Only a few counts were recorded for this clonotype. This chain uses TRBV29-1 with TRBJ2-3, with 11 nucleotides matching TRBD2. The germline V gene encodes CDR1 SQVTM and CDR2 ANQGSEA. Trimming removed 7 bases from V and 4 bases from J; junction bases left unmatched: 10. This CDR3 spans 15 amino acids. The CDR3 here is CSAQTGTSGPDTQYF. In DNA form, the CDR3 reads TGCAGCGCCCAAACGGGGACTAGCGGCCCAGATACGCAGTATTTT.

J is TRBJ2-3 and V is TRBV5-1; a possible D gene is TRBD2 (5 bases). V dropped 3 bases and J dropped 1 base, with 15 bases sitting between them. Germline CDR1 and CDR2: SGHRS and YFSETQ. CDR3 length: 16 residues. CDR3 loop: CASSSGLNLGTDTQYF. CDR3 nucleotide sequence: TGCGCCAGCAGCTCAGGACTTAATCTTGGCACAGATACGCAGTATTTT.

This clonotype was counted many times. V usage is TRBV30 and J usage is TRBJ1-2; D unresolved. V shed 6 bases and J shed 2 bases, with 7 bases lying between them. CDR3 length equals 11 residues. CDR1 GTSNPN and CDR2 SVGIG come from the germline V gene (reference sequence). The CDR3 nucleotides are TGTGCCTGCCCTGGCAACTATGGCTACACCTTC. This translates into CACPGNYGYTF. Looking up the rest from reference TRBV30 and TRBJ1-2 gives the full variable domain: SQTIHQWPATLVQPVGSPLSLECTVEGTSNPNLYWYRQAAGRGLQLLFYSVGIGQISSEVPQNLSASRPQDRQFILSSKKLLLSDSGFYLCACPGNYGYTFGSGTRLTVV.

This clonotype was observed a few times. The rearrangement joins TRBV3-1 to TRBJ1-5, with a weak D call TRBD1 (6 bases). Between the trimmed V and J ends, which lost 0 bases and 6 bases, there was a span of 9 bases. The CDR3 is 14 amino acids. Germline CDR1 reads LGHDT; CDR2 reads YNNKEL (reference sequence). CDR3 nucleotide sequence: TGTGCCAGCAGCCAAGATTTCAGGGGTCAGCCCCAGCATTTT. This encodes CASSQDFRGQPQHF.

This clonotype was detected many times. The chain has TRBV11-3 and TRBJ2-2, with 10 bases aligning to TRBD2. CDR1 and CDR2 (germline): SGHNT, YENEEA. With 6 bases clipped from V and 5 bases from J, the junction kept 3 bases outside the gene matches. This CDR3 spans 14 amino acids. The CDR3 sequence is CASRLAGETGELFF. The CDR3, as DNA: TGTGCCAGCAGGCTAGCGGGAGAAACCGGGGAGCTGTTTTTT.

This clonotype appeared many times. The CDR3 reads CASTSPGTGSEKLFF. As DNA, the CDR3 is TGTGCCAGCACCTCCCCCGGGACAGGGAGTGAAAAACTGTTTTTT. The V gene is TRBV28, the J gene TRBJ1-4, with 9 bases fitting TRBD1. Germline CDR1 MDHEN, CDR2 SYDVKM. V trimming: 7 bases; J trimming: 7 bases; junction bases outside the gene matches: 10. This CDR3 is built from 15 residues.

This clonotype came up many times. The chain links TRBV19 to TRBJ1-5; TRBD1 agrees at 7 bases. The CDR3 is 15 residues long. V lost 5 bases, J lost 1 base, and 5 bases stayed unmatched. Germline CDR1 and CDR2: LNHDA and SQIVND (reference sequence). CDR3: CASSYSGQSNQPQHF. CDR3 DNA sequence: TGTGCCAGTAGTTATTCGGGACAGAGCAATCAGCCCCAGCATTTT.

A few counts support this clonotype. V is TRBV11-3 and J is TRBJ2-5; D may be TRBD1 or TRBD2 (5 bases each). The CDR3 contains 15 residues. In germline, CDR1 is SGHNT, CDR2 YENEEA. V was shortened by 3 bases and J by 5 bases, with 16 bases between the two germline ends. This CDR3 is CASSFSGDRRETQYF. The CDR3 DNA is TGTGCCAGCAGCTTTTCCGGGGACCGGAGGGAGACCCAGTACTTC.